Listed below are T cell receptor beta chains from one sample, sequenced in a study of cytomegalovirus exposure and HLA in healthy donors. The data were produced by immunoSEQ multiplex PCR, yet TCRdb's version contains in-frame clones alone and is incomplete. The data show 200,000 or so clones, 83% seen once. Sequencing was carried out using PBMCs. Receptors originate from a woman aged 18-29 years in good health and CMV-seronegative. The CDR3 runs from the conserved cysteine through the conserved F or W. The D gene is left open where the match is weak. Some rows mark clone size as missing; the rest say once, few, many or name a class of expanded clone.

J: TRBJ2-1
length: 14
D: TRBD2
V: TRBV6-1
size: few
DNA: TGTGCCAGCAGTGCTAGCGGGAGGGGCAATGAGCAGTTCTTC
CDR3: CASSASGRGNEQFF

J: TRBJ2-2
length: 17
D: TRBD2
V: TRBV28
size: -
DNA: TGTGCCAGCAGTTCCTCGGGACTAGCGGGAGTTACCGGGGAGCTGTTTTTT
CDR3: CASSSSGLAGVTGELFF

J: TRBJ2-1
length: 20
D: TRBD2
V: TRBV19
size: -
DNA: TGTGCCAGTAGTACAGACGAGACTAGCGGGAGAGCTGGCTCCTACAATGAGCAGTTCTTC
CDR3: CASSTDETSGRAGSYNEQFF

J: TRBJ2-7
length: 13
D: -
V: TRBV6-1
size: -
DNA: TGTGCCAGCAGGAAACAGGTATCCTACGAGCAGTACTTC
CDR3: CASRKQVSYEQYF

J: TRBJ2-7
length: 13
D: -
V: TRBV25-1
size: -
DNA: TGTGCCAGCAGTGACGGGGGATCCTACGAGCAGTACTTC
CDR3: CASSDGGSYEQYF

J: TRBJ2-2
length: 14
D: -
V: TRBV5-1
size: -
DNA: TGCGCCAGCAGCTTGGCCCTGGACACCGGGGAGCTGTTTTTT
CDR3: CASSLALDTGELFF

J: TRBJ2-1
length: 16
D: TRBD1
V: TRBV5-4
size: -
DNA: TGTGCCAGCAGACCAGAACTACGACAGGGTAGCAATGAGCAGTTCTTC
CDR3: CASRPELRQGSNEQFF

J: TRBJ1-2
length: 12
D: -
V: TRBV19
size: -
DNA: TGTGCCACTCAAACCGGGCAGTCGCCCTACACCTTC
CDR3: CATQTGQSPYTF

J: TRBJ1-2
length: 14
D: -
V: TRBV30
size: -
DNA: TGTGCCTGGACTCGGGGTGAGAGATTTTATGGCTACACCTTC
CDR3: CAWTRGERFYGYTF

J: TRBJ1-1
length: 14
D: -
V: TRBV6-6
size: -
DNA: TGTGCCAGCAGTGCCCCGGGACGACGCACTGAAGCTTTCTTT
CDR3: CASSAPGRRTEAFF

J: TRBJ2-1
length: 15
D: TRBD1
V: TRBV29-1
size: -
DNA: TGCAGCGTTGAAAGGGGGCTAGAACCAAACAATGAGCAGTTCTTC
CDR3: CSVERGLEPNNEQFF

J: TRBJ1-3
length: 12
D: -
V: TRBV5-1
size: -
DNA: TGCGCCAGCAGCTTATCGGGGGGTGCCATATATTTT
CDR3: CASSLSGGAIYF

J: TRBJ2-1
length: 17
D: TRBD2
V: TRBV7-6
size: -
DNA: TGTGCCAGCAGTCCATCTAGCGGGGGAAGCTCCTACAATGAGCAGTTCTTC
CDR3: CASSPSSGGSSYNEQFF

J: TRBJ2-5
length: 15
D: -
V: TRBV28
size: once
DNA: TGTGCCAGCAGTTTGGGGATAGCGGTACAAGAGACCCAGTACTTC
CDR3: CASSLGIAVQETQYF

J: TRBJ2-7
length: 11
D: -
V: TRBV2
size: few
DNA: TGTGCCAGCAGTGAAGAGGGAAGACAGTACTTC
CDR3: CASSEEGRQYF

J: TRBJ1-1
length: 15
D: -
V: TRBV5-1
size: -
DNA: TGCGCCAGCAGCTTGGCGCCAGGGGCGGCCACTGAAGCTTTCTTT
CDR3: CASSLAPGAATEAFF

J: TRBJ1-2
length: 15
D: TRBD1
V: TRBV7-9
size: -
DNA: TGTGCCAGCAGCCGTACGGGACAGGGGGCGAGTGGCTACACCTTC
CDR3: CASSRTGQGASGYTF

J: TRBJ2-5
length: 14
D: TRBD2
V: TRBV5-1
size: once
DNA: TGCGCCAGCGCGTCTAGCGGGAGCGGAGAGACCCAGTACTTC
CDR3: CASASSGSGETQYF

J: TRBJ1-2
length: 16
D: TRBD1
V: TRBV27
size: -
DNA: TGTGCCAGCAGTTTGCAGGGGGCTGGGGTAGGCTATGGCTACACCTTC
CDR3: CASSLQGAGVGYGYTF

J: TRBJ1-4
length: 14
D: -
V: TRBV5-1
size: -
DNA: TGCGCCAGCAGGGCAGGGATAGGCGATGAAAAACTGTTTTTT
CDR3: CASRAGIGDEKLFF

J: TRBJ2-2
length: 13
D: -
V: TRBV29-1
size: -
DNA: TGCAGCGTTGTCCGGAGGGATCCGGGGGAGCTGTTTTTT
CDR3: CSVVRRDPGELFF

J: TRBJ2-7
length: 14
D: -
V: TRBV5-1
size: few
DNA: TGCGCCAGCAGCTTGGTCGCAGGTTCCTACGAGCAGTACTTC
CDR3: CASSLVAGSYEQYF

J: TRBJ2-6
length: 16
D: -
V: TRBV13
size: -
DNA: TGTGCCAGCAGCCCGATGGGGAGCTCTGGGGCCAACGTCCTGACTTTC
CDR3: CASSPMGSSGANVLTF

J: TRBJ1-1
length: 16
D: -
V: TRBV6-6
size: -
DNA: TGTGCCAGCAGTTACGGGCTAGGCCGAGAGAACACTGAAGCTTTCTTT
CDR3: CASSYGLGRENTEAFF

J: TRBJ1-1
length: 14
D: -
V: TRBV7-2
size: many
DNA: TGTGCCAGCAGCTTGTTCGGGACGAACACTGAAGCTTTCTTT
CDR3: CASSLFGTNTEAFF

J: TRBJ2-1
length: 12
D: -
V: TRBV7-9
size: -
DNA: TGTGCCAGCAGCTTACTTGAAAATGAGCAGTTCTTC
CDR3: CASSLLENEQFF

J: TRBJ2-7
length: 15
D: TRBD2
V: TRBV5-1
size: -
DNA: TGCGCCAGCAGTTCGACTAGCGGGGGATCCTACGAGCAGTACTTC
CDR3: CASSSTSGGSYEQYF

J: TRBJ1-2
length: 12
D: -
V: TRBV6-1
size: once
DNA: TGTGCCAGCAGTCAAAAGAACTATGGCTACACCTTC
CDR3: CASSQKNYGYTF

J: TRBJ1-5
length: 14
D: -
V: TRBV27
size: -
DNA: TGTGCCAGCAGTTCGCCAGGGGCAAATCAGCCCCAGCATTTT
CDR3: CASSSPGANQPQHF

J: TRBJ1-4
length: 13
D: TRBD1
V: TRBV29-1
size: -
DNA: TGCAGCGTTGAGGGACAGGGTGATGAAAAACTGTTTTTT
CDR3: CSVEGQGDEKLFF

J: TRBJ2-7
length: 16
D: TRBD1
V: TRBV5-1
size: -
DNA: TGCGCCAGCAGCTCACGGGTAGGGGGCCAATCCTACGAGCAGTACTTC
CDR3: CASSSRVGGQSYEQYF

J: TRBJ2-2
length: 15
D: -
V: TRBV6-5
size: -
DNA: TGTGCCAGCAGTTTCTCAGGGGGGGACACCGGGGAGCTGTTTTTT
CDR3: CASSFSGGDTGELFF

J: TRBJ2-1
length: 16
D: -
V: TRBV11-2
size: -
DNA: TGTGCCAGCAGCTTAGCCCGGTCGGGCGGAAACAATGAGCAGTTCTTC
CDR3: CASSLARSGGNNEQFF

J: TRBJ2-3
length: 15
D: -
V: TRBV6-4
size: once
DNA: TGTGCCAGCAGTGGAGGTGACTCTAGCACAGATACGCAGTATTTT
CDR3: CASSGGDSSTDTQYF

J: TRBJ2-7
length: 16
D: -
V: TRBV11-2
size: -
DNA: TGTGCCAGCAGCCCTTACAGGGGGGGGAATTTCTACGAGCAGTACTTC
CDR3: CASSPYRGGNFYEQYF

J: TRBJ2-1
length: 18
D: TRBD2
V: TRBV2
size: -
DNA: TGTGCCAGCAGTAGGGCGACTAGCGGGGAGAGCTCCTACAATGAGCAGTTCTTC
CDR3: CASSRATSGESSYNEQFF

J: TRBJ1-5
length: 13
D: TRBD1
V: TRBV7-2
size: -
DNA: TGTGCCAGCTCGACAGGGGGCAATCAGCCCCAGCATTTT
CDR3: CASSTGGNQPQHF

J: TRBJ1-2
length: 13
D: -
V: TRBV10-3
size: -
DNA: TGTGCCATCAGGGCCTCTCTAGGCTATGGCTACACCTTC
CDR3: CAIRASLGYGYTF

J: TRBJ2-7
length: 13
D: -
V: TRBV6-1
size: -
DNA: TGTGCCAGCAGTGAACGCAGGCCCTACGAGCAGTACTTC
CDR3: CASSERRPYEQYF

J: TRBJ1-2
length: 12
D: -
V: TRBV6-6
size: -
DNA: TGTGCCAGCAGCTTCCAAAACTATGGCTACACCTTC
CDR3: CASSFQNYGYTF